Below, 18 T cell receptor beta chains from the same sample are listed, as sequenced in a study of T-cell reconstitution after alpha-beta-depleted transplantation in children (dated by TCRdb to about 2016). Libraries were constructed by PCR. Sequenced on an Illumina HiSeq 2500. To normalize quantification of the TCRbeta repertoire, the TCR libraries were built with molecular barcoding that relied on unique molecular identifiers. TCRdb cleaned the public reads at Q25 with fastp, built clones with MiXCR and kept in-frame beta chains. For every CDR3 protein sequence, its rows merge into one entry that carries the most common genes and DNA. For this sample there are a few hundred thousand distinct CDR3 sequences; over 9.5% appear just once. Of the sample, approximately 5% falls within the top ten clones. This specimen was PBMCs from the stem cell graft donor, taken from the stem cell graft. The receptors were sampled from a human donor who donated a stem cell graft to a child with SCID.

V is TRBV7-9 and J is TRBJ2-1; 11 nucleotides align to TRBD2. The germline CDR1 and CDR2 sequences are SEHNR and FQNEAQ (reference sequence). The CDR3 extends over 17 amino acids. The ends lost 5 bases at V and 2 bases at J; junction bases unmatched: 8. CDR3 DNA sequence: TGTGCCAGCAGCGTACTACTTAGCGGGGGGGCCTACAATGAGCAGTTCTTC. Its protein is CASSVLLSGGAYNEQFF.

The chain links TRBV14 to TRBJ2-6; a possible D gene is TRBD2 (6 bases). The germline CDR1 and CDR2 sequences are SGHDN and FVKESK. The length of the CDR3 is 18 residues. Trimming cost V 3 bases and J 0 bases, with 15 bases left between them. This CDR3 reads CASSQGLGFRSGANVLTF. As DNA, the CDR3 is TGTGCCAGCAGCCAGGGACTTGGCTTCCGCTCTGGGGCCAACGTCCTGACTTTC. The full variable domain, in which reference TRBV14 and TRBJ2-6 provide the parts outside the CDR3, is EAGVTQFPSHSVIEKGQTVTLRCDPISGHDNLYWYRRVMGKEIKFLLHFVKESKQDESGMPNNRFLAERTGGTYSTLKVQPAELEDSGVYFCASSQGLGFRSGANVLTFGAGSRLTVL.

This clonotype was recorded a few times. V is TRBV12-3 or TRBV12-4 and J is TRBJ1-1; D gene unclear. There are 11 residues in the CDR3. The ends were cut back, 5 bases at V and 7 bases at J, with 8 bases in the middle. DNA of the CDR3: TGTGCCAGCAGTCCGGGAATTGAAGCTTTCTTT. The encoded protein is CASSPGIEAFF.

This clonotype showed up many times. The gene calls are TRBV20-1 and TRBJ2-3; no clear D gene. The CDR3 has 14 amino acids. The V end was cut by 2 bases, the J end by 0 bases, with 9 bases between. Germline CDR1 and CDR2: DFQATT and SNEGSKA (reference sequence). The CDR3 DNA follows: TGCAGTGCTAGAACGGCGGCGAGCACAGATACGCAGTATTTT. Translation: CSARTAASTDTQYF.

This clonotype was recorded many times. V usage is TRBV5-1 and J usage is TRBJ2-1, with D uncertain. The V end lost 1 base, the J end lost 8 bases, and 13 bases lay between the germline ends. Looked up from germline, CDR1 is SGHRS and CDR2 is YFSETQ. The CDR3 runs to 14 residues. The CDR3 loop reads CASSLMGSQDEQFF. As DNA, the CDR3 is TGCGCCAGCAGCTTGATGGGCAGTCAGGATGAGCAGTTCTTC.

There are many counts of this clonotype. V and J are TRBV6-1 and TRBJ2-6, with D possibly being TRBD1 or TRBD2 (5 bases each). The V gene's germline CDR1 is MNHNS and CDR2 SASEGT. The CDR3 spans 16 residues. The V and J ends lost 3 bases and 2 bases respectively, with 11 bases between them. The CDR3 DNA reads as TGTGCCAGCAGTGAGAGGGCAGGGACTGGGGCCAACGTCCTGACTTTC. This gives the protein CASSERAGTGANVLTF.

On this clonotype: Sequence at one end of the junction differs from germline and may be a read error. This CDR3 is CCASYPPWGGLHEQFF. CDR3 DNA sequence: TGCTGTGCTAGTTATCCCCCGTGGGGGGGCCTCCATGAGCAGTTCTTC. The chain has TRBV20-1 and TRBJ2-1; a weak D match, TRBD2 (7 bases). Germline V gives CDR1 DFQATT, CDR2 SNEGSKA (reference sequence). The CDR3 extends over 16 amino acids.

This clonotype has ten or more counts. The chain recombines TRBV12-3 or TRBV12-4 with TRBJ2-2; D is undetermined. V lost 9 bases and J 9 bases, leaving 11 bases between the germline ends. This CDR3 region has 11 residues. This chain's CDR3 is CASSEWRELFF. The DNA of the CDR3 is TGTGCCAGTTCGGAGTGGCGGGAGCTGTTTTTT.

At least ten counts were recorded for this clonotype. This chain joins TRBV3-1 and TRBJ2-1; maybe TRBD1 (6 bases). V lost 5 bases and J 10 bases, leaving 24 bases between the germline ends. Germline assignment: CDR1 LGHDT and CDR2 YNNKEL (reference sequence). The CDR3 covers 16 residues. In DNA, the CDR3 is TGTGCCAGCAGCGGACAGCGAGGACCTGGCGATGAGGAGCAGTTCTTC. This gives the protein CASSGQRGPGDEEQFF.

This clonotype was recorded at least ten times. The CDR3 reads CASSVTGPLYEQYF. The DNA for the CDR3 is TGTGCCAGCAGCGTTACAGGGCCTCTCTACGAGCAGTACTTC. The chain couples TRBV5-6 to TRBJ2-7, with a weak D call TRBD1 (6 bases). V was cut by 4 bases and J by 3 bases, with 14 bases left in between. CDR1 and CDR2 (germline): SGHDT, YYEEEE. This CDR3 region has 14 residues. Variable domain in full (rest from reference TRBV5-6 and TRBJ2-7): DAGVTQSPTHLIKTRGQQVTLRCSPKSGHDTVSWYQQALGQGPQFIFQYYEEEERQRGNFPDRFSGHQFPNYSSELNVNALLLGDSALYLCASSVTGPLYEQYFGPGTRLTVT.

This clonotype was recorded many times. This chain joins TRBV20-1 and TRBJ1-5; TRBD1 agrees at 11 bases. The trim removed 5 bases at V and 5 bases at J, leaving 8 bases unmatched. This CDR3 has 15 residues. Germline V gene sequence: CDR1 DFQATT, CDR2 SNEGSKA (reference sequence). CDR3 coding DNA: TGCAGTGCTGTAGGACAGGGGGCCTCTTATCAGCCCCAGCATTTT. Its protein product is CSAVGQGASYQPQHF.

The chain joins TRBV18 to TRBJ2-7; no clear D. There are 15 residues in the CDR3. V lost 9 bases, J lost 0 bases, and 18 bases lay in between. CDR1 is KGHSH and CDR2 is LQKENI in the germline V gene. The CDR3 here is CASRLTASSSYEQYF. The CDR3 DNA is TGTGCCAGTCGCCTTACCGCCTCAAGCTCCTACGAGCAGTACTTC.

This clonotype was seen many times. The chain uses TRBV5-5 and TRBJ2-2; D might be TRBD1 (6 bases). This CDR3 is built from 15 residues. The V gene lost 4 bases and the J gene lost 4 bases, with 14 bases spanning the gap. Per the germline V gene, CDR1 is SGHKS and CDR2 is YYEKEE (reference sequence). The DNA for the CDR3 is TGTGCCAGCAGCCCCGTCACAGGGACCACCGGGGAGCTGTTTTTT. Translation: CASSPVTGTTGELFF.

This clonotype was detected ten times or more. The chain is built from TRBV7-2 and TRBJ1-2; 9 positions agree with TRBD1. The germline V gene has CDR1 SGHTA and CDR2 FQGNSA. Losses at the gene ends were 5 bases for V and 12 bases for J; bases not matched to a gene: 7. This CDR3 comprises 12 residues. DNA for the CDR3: TGTGCCAGCAGCCGGGACAGGGACCAGGACACCTTC. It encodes CASSRDRDQDTF.

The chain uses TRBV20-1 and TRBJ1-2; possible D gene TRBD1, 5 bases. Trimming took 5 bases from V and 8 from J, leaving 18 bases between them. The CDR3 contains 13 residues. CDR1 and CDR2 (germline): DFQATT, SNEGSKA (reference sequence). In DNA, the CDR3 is TGCAGTGCTGGGCAAGGGCACAGGAACGGCTACACCTTC. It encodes CSAGQGHRNGYTF.

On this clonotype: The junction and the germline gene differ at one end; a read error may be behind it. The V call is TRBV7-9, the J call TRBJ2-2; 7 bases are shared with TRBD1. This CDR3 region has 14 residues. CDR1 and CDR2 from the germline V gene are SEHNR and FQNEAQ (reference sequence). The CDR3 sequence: CASRGQLNNGELFF. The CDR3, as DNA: TGTGCCAGCCGGGGACAGCTGAACAACGGGGAGCTGTTTTTT.

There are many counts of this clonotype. CDR3 sequence: CASSFTNQPQHF. CDR3 nucleotides: TGTGCCAGCAGCTTTACGAATCAGCCCCAGCATTTT. The rearrangement joins TRBV7-2 to TRBJ1-5; no definite D call. V was pared by 3 bases and J by 4 bases, with 4 bases between. CDR3 length: 12 residues. CDR1 and CDR2 (germline): SGHTA, FQGNSA.

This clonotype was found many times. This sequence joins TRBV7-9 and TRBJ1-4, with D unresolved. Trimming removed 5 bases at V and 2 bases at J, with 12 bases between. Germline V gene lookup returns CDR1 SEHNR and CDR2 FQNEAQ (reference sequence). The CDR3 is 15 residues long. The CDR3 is CASSGSGQTNEKLFF. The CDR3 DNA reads TGTGCCAGCAGCGGCAGTGGGCAGACTAATGAAAAACTGTTTTTT.